This TCR beta chain emerged from a study of blood T cell repertoires in COVID-19. Study-wide background: Sites across the United States, Italy and Spain contributed samples from acute and convalescent COVID-19. PBMCs, B-cell-depleted T cells, or T cells provided the cDNA or gDNA that made up the material.

In the original analysis: Amplification of reference gene primers was used by the study to estimate nucleated cell counts. Using immunoSEQ multiplex PCR, the repertoire was profiled, and TCRdb retains in-frame clones only, with some absent. V and J calls and clone size are those listed in that table; D and trimming were worked out from the DNA. The table lists around 250,000 clones, 85% to 90% of them singletons. Germline loops: CDR1 LNHDA, CDR2 SQIVND (reference sequence). The V and J ends lost 7 bases and 3 bases, in that order; junction bases with no gene match: 2. The CDR3 consists of 15 residues.

J is TRBJ2-1 and V is TRBV19, with 14 bases that match TRBD2. This receptor was obtained from a woman in her thirties or forties who had recovered from COVID-19. Sequenced sample: peripheral blood. The CDR3 sequence: CASKGTSGSYNEQFF. As DNA, the CDR3 is TGTGCCAGTAAGGGGACTAGCGGGAGCTACAATGAGCAGTTCTTC. The full variable domain, in which reference TRBV19 and TRBJ2-1 provide the parts outside the CDR3, is DGGITQSPKYLFRKEGQNVTLSCEQNLNHDAMYWYRQDPGQGLRLIYYSQIVNDFQKGDIAEGYSVSREKKESFPLTVTSAQKNPTAFYLCASKGTSGSYNEQFFGPGTRLTVL.